This TCR beta chain emerged from a study of shared clonotypes between healthy human individuals. Study-level findings and limits: Sampling covered blood only; tissue repertoires likely differ.

The assay was run at deep level. Researchers divided each subset's genomic DNA evenly across several immunoSEQ plates. Sequencing was performed with immunoSEQ multiplex PCR; in TCRdb, only in-frame clones are kept and a portion is missing. The sample holds hundreds of thousands of clones, roughly four fifths seen once. Points on this clone: The antigen remains undetermined.

Germline CDR1 and CDR2: SQVTM and ANQGSEA. The ends were cut back, 1 base at V and 2 bases at J, with 9 bases in the middle. The CDR3 is 13 amino acids. This chain connects TRBV29-1 to TRBJ2-7; D perhaps matches TRBD2 (5 bases). Sequencing was done on a sample of PBMCs. This TCR derives from a woman aged 40 to 50 in good health. Some clones in this sample may be carry-over from other donors' samples. This CDR3 reads CSVEGDGTYEQYF. The CDR3 DNA sequence: TGCAGCGTTGAAGGCGACGGGACCTACGAGCAGTACTTC.